The T cell receptor beta chain under discussion was sequenced for a study of control samples from healthy donors and cancer patients (dated by TCRdb to the early 2020s). V is shortened by 9 bases, J by 0 bases, and the region joining them spans 18 bases. Spanning cysteine to phenylalanine, the CDR3 consists of 16 amino acids. The retained sequence is limited to the CDR3, 48 bases, with the frame set at the first base. CDR1 and CDR2, per the germline V gene, are SNHLY and FYNNEI. Library construction relied on the immunoSEQ multiplex PCR assay. TCRdb re-hosts the immuneACCESS table, in-frame sequences only. Its copies lack some clones; in the studies checked, an unresolved V gene accounts for under half of them, and the cause for the rest is not known. Counted in this sample were 190,000 or so clones; over 85% of them appeared once. More than 1.2% of the sample is taken by the ten largest. On this clone: What antigen it recognizes has not been identified. The input lacks base qualities; no much larger clone sits a single base away.

The TCR was taken from a man between 18 and 35 years old in good health. The sample was blood. The chain employs TRBV2 and TRBJ2-4; the D gene is possibly TRBD1, with 6 bases matching. The CDR3 reads as follows: CARPDLGTIAKNIQYF. The nucleotide sequence is TGTGCCAGACCCGACTTGGGGACAATAGCCAAAAACATTCAGTACTTC.